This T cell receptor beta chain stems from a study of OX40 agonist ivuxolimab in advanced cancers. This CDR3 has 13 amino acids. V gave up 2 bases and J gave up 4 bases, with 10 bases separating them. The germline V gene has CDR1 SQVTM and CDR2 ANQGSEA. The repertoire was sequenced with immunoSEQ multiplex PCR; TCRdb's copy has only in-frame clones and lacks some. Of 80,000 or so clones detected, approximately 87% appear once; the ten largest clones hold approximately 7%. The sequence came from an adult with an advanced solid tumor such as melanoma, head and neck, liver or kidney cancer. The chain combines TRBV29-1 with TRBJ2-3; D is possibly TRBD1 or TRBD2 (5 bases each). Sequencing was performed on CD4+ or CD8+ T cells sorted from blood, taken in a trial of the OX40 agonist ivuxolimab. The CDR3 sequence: CSVELGTSDTQYF. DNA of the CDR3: TGCAGCGTTGAACTAGGGACGTCAGATACGCAGTATTTT.